Shown below are 19 T cell receptor beta chains from a single sample sequenced in a study of blood T cell repertoires in COVID-19. The repertoire was sequenced with immunoSEQ multiplex PCR; TCRdb's copy has only in-frame clones and lacks some. This sample yields 200,000 or so clones, of which 70% to 90% are seen a single time; 10% to 12% belongs to the top ten. The specimen sequenced was PBMCs or T cells enriched from blood (not recorded which). These receptors were collected from a man in his thirties or forties who had recovered from COVID-19.

This chain links TRBV6-5 with TRBJ2-7; TRBD2 matches at 8 bases. CDR1 is MNHEY, CDR2 SVGAGI, per germline. V dropped 0 bases and J dropped 5; count of bases not matched to a gene: 9. This CDR3 region has 16 residues. The CDR3 sequence is CASSYSISGSLHEQYF. DNA for the CDR3: TGTGCCAGCAGTTACTCGATAAGCGGGAGTCTCCACGAGCAGTACTTC.

The chain employs TRBV4-1 and TRBJ2-5; a weak D match, TRBD2 (5 bases). The CDR3 is 18 amino acids. With 3 bases removed from V and 0 bases from J, the gap between germline ends came to 20 bases. CDR1 and CDR2 from the germline V gene are MGHRA and YSYEKL. CDR3 region: CASSHRGFGENYQETQYF. CDR3 nucleotides: TGCGCCAGCAGCCACCGAGGGTTTGGGGAGAATTACCAAGAGACCCAGTACTTC.

The CDR3 is CASSPSYNYGYTF. For the CDR3, the DNA is TGTGCCAGCAGCCCGTCCTATAACTATGGCTACACCTTC. J is TRBJ1-2 and V is TRBV5-4; D is ambiguous. Trimming stripped 4 bases from V and 1 base from J, with 8 bases between. CDR1 SGHNT and CDR2 YYREEE come from the germline V gene (reference sequence). CDR3 length: 13 residues.

The gene calls are TRBV11-2 and TRBJ1-4, with D possibly TRBD1 on 6 matching bases. Germline V gene lookup returns CDR1 SGHAT and CDR2 FQNNGV. This CDR3 region has 14 residues. V lost 4 bases to trimming and J lost 5 bases, with 11 bases between them. The CDR3 region has the DNA TGTGCCAGCAGCTCTGGACAGTTGAATGAAAAACTGTTTTTT. Protein: CASSSGQLNEKLFF.

J is TRBJ2-2 and V is TRBV27; 7 nucleotides match TRBD2. CDR1 MNHEY and CDR2 SMNVEV come from the germline V gene (reference sequence). The CDR3 is 14 residues long. J gave up 8 bases and V 7 bases, and 10 bases lay outside the gene matches. CDR3 residues: CASTQRGGLGELFF. CDR3 DNA sequence: TGTGCCAGCACCCAACGCGGGGGTCTAGGGGAGCTGTTTTTT.

The rearrangement uses TRBV19 and TRBJ2-2; TRBD2 matches 7 bases. The germline CDR1 and CDR2 sequences are LNHDA and SQIVND (reference sequence). This CDR3 region has 15 residues. With V trimmed by 6 bases and J by 1 base, 5 bases remained unmatched. Written as DNA, the CDR3 is TGTGCCAGTAGACTCGGCGGGGGGAACACCGGGGAGCTGTTTTTT. This translates into CASRLGGGNTGELFF.

The chain couples TRBV7-2 to TRBJ1-3, with 12 bases lining up with TRBD1. Germline CDR1 and CDR2: SGHTA and FQGNSA. Germline trimming cut 1 base from V and 7 bases from J; bases unmatched to any gene: 8. CDR3 length: 17 residues. The DNA of the CDR3 is TGTGCCAGCAGCTTAGGAATGGGACAGGGGGCAGGGAACACCATATATTTT. Its translation: CASSLGMGQGAGNTIYF.

The rearrangement joins TRBV19 to TRBJ2-3; D is undetermined. The CDR3 contains 14 residues. Per the germline V gene, CDR1 is LNHDA and CDR2 is SQIVND (reference sequence). Trimming stripped 5 bases from V and 0 bases from J, with 9 bases between. CDR3 nucleotide sequence: TGTGCCAGTAGTTCCCGAGCTAGCACAGATACGCAGTATTTT. It translates to CASSSRASTDTQYF.

V and J are TRBV3-1 (or the pseudogene TRBV3-2) and TRBJ1-1, with D perhaps TRBD1 (6 bases). Trimming cost V 5 bases and J 2 bases, with 9 bases left between them. CDR3 length equals 13 residues. CDR1 LGHDT and CDR2 YNNKEL come from the germline V gene (reference sequence). In DNA form, the CDR3 reads TGTGCCAGCAGCAGACAGGAAAACACTGAAGCTTTCTTT. Encoded protein: CASSRQENTEAFF.

The V call is TRBV5-1, the J call TRBJ1-6; possible D gene TRBD1, 5 bases. V shed 6 bases and J shed 7 bases, with 23 bases lying between them. Germline CDR1 is SGHRS and CDR2 is YFSETQ. The CDR3 covers 17 residues. For the CDR3, the DNA is TGCGCCAGCAACCCGACAGCCTACGACGAGAGAAATTCACCCCTCCACTTT. As protein: CASNPTAYDERNSPLHF.

The gene calls are TRBV5-1 and TRBJ2-5, with 8 bases identical to TRBD1. V trimming: 3 bases; J trimming: 1 base; junction bases outside the gene matches: 2. The CDR3 loop spans 14 amino acids. Germline assignment: CDR1 SGHRS and CDR2 YFSETQ. The CDR3 reads CASSSDRAQETQYF. CDR3 nucleotide sequence: TGCGCCAGCAGCTCGGACAGGGCCCAAGAGACCCAGTACTTC. The entire variable domain, with the rest obtained from reference TRBV5-1 and TRBJ2-5, is as follows: KAGVTQTPRYLIKTRGQQVTLSCSPISGHRSVSWYQQTPGQGLQFLFEYFSETQRNKGNFPGRFSGRQFSNSRSEMNVSTLELGDSALYLCASSSDRAQETQYFGPGTRLLVL.

This chain uses TRBV5-1 with TRBJ1-2; no clear D. Trimming took 4 bases from V and 7 from J, leaving 14 bases between them. The germline V gene encodes CDR1 SGHRS and CDR2 YFSETQ. CDR3 size: 13 residues. The DNA for the CDR3 is TGCGCCAGCAGCGAGGGAGTAGTTTTTGGCTACACCTTC. Translating gives CASSEGVVFGYTF.

The rearrangement uses TRBV7-2 and TRBJ2-7; 10 nucleotides line up with TRBD2. Germline loops: CDR1 SGHTA, CDR2 FQGNSA. This CDR3 is 14 amino acids long. The V and J ends lost 5 bases and 4 bases, in that order; junction bases with no gene match: 5. DNA of the CDR3: TGTGCCAGCAGCCAAAGCGGGGGGGGTTACGAGCAGTACTTC. Amino acids: CASSQSGGGYEQYF.

The CDR3 DNA reads TGCGCCAGCAGTCCTCTGGGGGGGGCCAACTACGAGCAGTACTTC. Protein product: CASSPLGGANYEQYF. This rearrangement joins TRBV10-1 to TRBJ2-7; D might be TRBD2 (7 bases). Trimming stripped 5 bases from V and 3 bases from J, with 17 bases between. The CDR3 totals 15 residues. CDR1 is WNHNN and CDR2 is SYGVQD in the germline V gene (reference sequence).

V usage is TRBV6-5 and J usage is TRBJ2-3; no firm D call. Germline V gene sequence: CDR1 MNHEY, CDR2 SVGAGI. This CDR3 contains 15 residues. Trimming cost V 7 bases and J 2 bases, with 16 bases left between them. The CDR3, as DNA: TGTGCCAGCAAAAGACGGTGGCGGAACACAGATACGCAGTATTTT. This gives the protein CASKRRWRNTDTQYF.

The rearrangement links TRBV19 to TRBJ2-5; 7 bases map to TRBD2. J gave up 7 bases and V 10 bases, and 6 bases lay outside the gene matches. Per the germline V gene, CDR1 is LNHDA and CDR2 is SQIVND (reference sequence). CDR3 size: 11 residues. The CDR3 loop reads CATTWGGTQYF. The CDR3 nucleotides read TGTGCCACGACCTGGGGGGGGACCCAGTACTTC.

The chain recombines TRBV5-1 with TRBJ1-1, with 9 nucleotides matching TRBD1. V lost 0 bases to trimming and J lost 5 bases; unmatched junction nucleotides: 5. The CDR3 spans 15 residues. CDR1 is SGHRS, CDR2 YFSETQ, per germline. The CDR3 DNA follows: TGCGCCAGCAGCTTGGTAGACAGGGGGAAGACTGAAGCTTTCTTT. Encoded protein: CASSLVDRGKTEAFF.

This rearrangement joins TRBV12-1 to TRBJ2-6; the table gives TRBD2 as D, unverified against the DNA. TRBV12-1 is assigned pseudogene status. The CDR3 is made up of 18 amino acids. CDR3 bases: TGTGCCAGCAGCTTTAGGCAAACTATAGACTCTGGGGCCAACGTCCTGACTTTC. This translates into CASSFRQTIDSGANVLTF.

V gene TRBV6-5 combines with J gene TRBJ1-2; 7 bases fit TRBD1. The CDR3 loop spans 16 amino acids. The ends lost 0 bases at V and 4 bases at J; junction bases unmatched: 8. Germline CDR1 MNHEY, CDR2 SVGAGI. CDR3 DNA sequence: TGTGCCAGCAGTTACTCTTTTAGGGGGCGCAGCTATGGCTACACCTTC. It yields the protein CASSYSFRGRSYGYTF.